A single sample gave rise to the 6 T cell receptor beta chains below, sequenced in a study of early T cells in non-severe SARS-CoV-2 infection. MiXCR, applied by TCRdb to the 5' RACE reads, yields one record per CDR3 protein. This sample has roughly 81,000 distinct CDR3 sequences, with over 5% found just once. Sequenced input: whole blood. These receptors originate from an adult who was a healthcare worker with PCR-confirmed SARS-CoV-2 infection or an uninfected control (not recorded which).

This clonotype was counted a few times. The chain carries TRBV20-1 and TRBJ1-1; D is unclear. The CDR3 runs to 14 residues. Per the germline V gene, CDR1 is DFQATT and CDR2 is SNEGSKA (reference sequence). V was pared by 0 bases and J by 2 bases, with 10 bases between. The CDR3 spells CSAREEVFNTEAFF. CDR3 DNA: TGCAGTGCTAGAGAGGAGGTTTTTAACACTGAAGCTTTCTTT.

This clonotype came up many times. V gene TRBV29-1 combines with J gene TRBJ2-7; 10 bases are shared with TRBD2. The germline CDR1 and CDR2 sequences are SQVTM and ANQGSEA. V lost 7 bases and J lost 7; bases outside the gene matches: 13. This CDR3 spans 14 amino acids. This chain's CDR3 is CSATPGLATGEQYF. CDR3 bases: TGCAGCGCCACACCGGGACTAGCGACTGGGGAGCAGTACTTC.

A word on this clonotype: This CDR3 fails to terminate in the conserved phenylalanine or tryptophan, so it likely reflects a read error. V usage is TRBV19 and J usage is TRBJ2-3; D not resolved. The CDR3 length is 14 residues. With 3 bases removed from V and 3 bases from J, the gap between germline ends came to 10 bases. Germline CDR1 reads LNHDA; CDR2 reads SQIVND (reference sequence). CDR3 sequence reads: CASSIFSQTDTQYS. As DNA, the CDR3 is TGTGCCAGTAGTATTTTTTCTCAAACAGATACGCAGTATTCT.

CDR3: CASKETPKYNEQFF. The CDR3 bases are TGCGCCAGCAAGGAGACACCTAAGTACAATGAGCAGTTCTTC. The gene calls are TRBV10-2 and TRBJ2-1, with D unclear. V was trimmed by 7 bases and J by 4 bases, leaving 14 bases between them. The CDR3 is 14 residues long. The germline V gene has CDR1 WSHSY and CDR2 SAAADI.

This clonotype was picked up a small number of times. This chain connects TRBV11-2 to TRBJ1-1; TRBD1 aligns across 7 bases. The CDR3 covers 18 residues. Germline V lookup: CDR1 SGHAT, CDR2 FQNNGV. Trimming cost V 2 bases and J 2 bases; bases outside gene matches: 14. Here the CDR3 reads CASSLLRGQVAKNTEAFF. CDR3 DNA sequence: TGTGCCAGCAGCTTACTCCGCGGACAGGTCGCAAAAAACACTGAAGCTTTCTTT.

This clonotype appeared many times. Here the CDR3 reads CSAQDRGYGYTF. As DNA, the CDR3 is TGCAGTGCTCAAGACAGGGGTTATGGCTACACCTTC. The chain couples TRBV20-1 to TRBJ1-2, with 8 bases lining up with TRBD1. CDR1 DFQATT and CDR2 SNEGSKA come from the germline V gene (reference sequence). This CDR3 has 12 residues. Losses at the gene ends were 5 bases for V and 5 bases for J; bases not matched to a gene: 4.